Sequencing of this T cell receptor (beta chain) was carried out in a study of OX40 agonist ivuxolimab in advanced cancers. Concerning this clone itself: As yet, its antigen is unknown.

Study observations and caveats: Which antigen the expanded peripheral T cells recognized is unknown. Relative to CD4+, CD8+ T cells held more expanded clones on average. Within 6 weeks, CD4+ and CD8+ blood T cells expanded clonally at 0.1 to 3.0 mg/kg.

The data were produced by immunoSEQ multiplex PCR, yet TCRdb's version contains in-frame clones alone and is incomplete. The data show tens of thousands of clones, roughly 94% seen once. Trimming pared 4 bases from V and 0 bases from J, leaving 7 bases between. CDR3 length: 13 amino acids. Germline CDR1 and CDR2: GTSNPN and SVGIG (reference sequence). This clonotype was sampled from an adult with an advanced solid tumor such as melanoma, head and neck, liver or kidney cancer. The material was CD4+ or CD8+ T cells sorted from blood, obtained in a trial of the OX40 agonist ivuxolimab. The V and J genes are TRBV30 and TRBJ1-3; no firm D call. In DNA, the CDR3 is TGTGCCTGGACAGGCAACTCTGGAAACACCATATATTTT. Its translation is CAWTGNSGNTIYF.